This T cell receptor beta chain was recorded in a study of T cells in Graves' hyperthyroidism and ophthalmopathy. Amplification of TCR beta CDR3 regions used RNA as the template. With the HTBI primer set, the TCR CDR3 went through a first round of RT-PCR. TCRdb re-called the multiplex PCR reads with MiXCR, one entry per CDR3 protein. The data contain a few hundred thousand distinct CDR3 sequences, roughly a fifth of them singletons. This clonotype showed up many times. Germline-derived CDR1 and CDR2 are SGHRS and YFSETQ. V gave up 3 bases and J gave up 0 bases, with 13 bases separating them. CDR3 length equals 17 residues.

The source of this sequence is a woman between 45 and 60 years old with Graves' hyperthyroidism. The chain has TRBV5-1 and TRBJ1-6; no firm D call. Sequenced sample: blood. The CDR3 sequence is CASSSGLRDSYNSPLHF. The DNA for the CDR3 is TGCGCCAGCAGCTCGGGGTTACGGGACTCCTATAATTCACCCCTCCACTTT.